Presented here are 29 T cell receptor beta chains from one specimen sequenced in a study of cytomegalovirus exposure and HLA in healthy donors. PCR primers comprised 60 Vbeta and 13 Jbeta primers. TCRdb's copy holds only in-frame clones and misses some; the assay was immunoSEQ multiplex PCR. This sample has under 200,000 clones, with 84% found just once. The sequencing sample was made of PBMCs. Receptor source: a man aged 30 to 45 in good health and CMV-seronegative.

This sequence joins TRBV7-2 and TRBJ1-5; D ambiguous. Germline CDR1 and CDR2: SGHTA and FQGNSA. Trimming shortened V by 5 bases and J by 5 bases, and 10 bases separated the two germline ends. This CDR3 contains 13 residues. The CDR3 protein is CASSPQPDQPQHF. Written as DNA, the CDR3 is TGTGCCAGCAGCCCTCAACCGGATCAGCCCCAGCATTTT.

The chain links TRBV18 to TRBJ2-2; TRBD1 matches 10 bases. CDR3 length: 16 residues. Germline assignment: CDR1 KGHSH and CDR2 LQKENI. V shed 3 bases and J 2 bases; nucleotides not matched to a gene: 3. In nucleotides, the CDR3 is TGTGCCAGCTCACCTTGGGACAGGGGTAACACCGGGGAGCTGTTTTTT. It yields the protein CASSPWDRGNTGELFF.

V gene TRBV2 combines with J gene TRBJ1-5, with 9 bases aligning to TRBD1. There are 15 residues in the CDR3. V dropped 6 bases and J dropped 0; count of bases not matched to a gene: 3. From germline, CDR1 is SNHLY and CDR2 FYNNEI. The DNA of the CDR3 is TGTGCCAGCAGGGGGACAGGGTCTAGCAATCAGCCCCAGCATTTT. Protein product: CASRGTGSSNQPQHF.

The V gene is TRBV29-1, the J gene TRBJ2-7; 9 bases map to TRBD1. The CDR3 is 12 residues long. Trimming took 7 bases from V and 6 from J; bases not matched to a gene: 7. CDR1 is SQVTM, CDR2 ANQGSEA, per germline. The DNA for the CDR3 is TGCAGCGCCGGACAGGGGTTATTCGAGCAGTACTTC. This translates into CSAGQGLFEQYF.

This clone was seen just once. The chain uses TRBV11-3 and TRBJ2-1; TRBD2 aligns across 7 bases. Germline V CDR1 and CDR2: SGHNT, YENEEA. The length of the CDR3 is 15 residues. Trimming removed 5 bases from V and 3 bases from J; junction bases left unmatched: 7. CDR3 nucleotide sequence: TGTGCCAGCAGCGAGAAGCGGGACGTCTACAATGAGCAGTTCTTC. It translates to CASSEKRDVYNEQFF.

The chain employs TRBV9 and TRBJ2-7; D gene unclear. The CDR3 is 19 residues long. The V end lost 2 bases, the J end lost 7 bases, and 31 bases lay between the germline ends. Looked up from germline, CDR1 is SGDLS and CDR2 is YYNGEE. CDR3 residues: CASSVEVRSYHYYEREQYF. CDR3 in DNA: TGTGCCAGCAGCGTCGAAGTGCGGTCATACCATTACTACGAGCGAGAGCAGTACTTC.

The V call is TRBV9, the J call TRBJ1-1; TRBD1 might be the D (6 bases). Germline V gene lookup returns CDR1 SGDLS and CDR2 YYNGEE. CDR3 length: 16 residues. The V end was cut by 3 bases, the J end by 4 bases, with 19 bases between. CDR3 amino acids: CASSAGEGSRGTEAFF. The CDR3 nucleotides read TGTGCCAGCAGCGCAGGAGAAGGGTCCAGGGGCACTGAAGCTTTCTTT.

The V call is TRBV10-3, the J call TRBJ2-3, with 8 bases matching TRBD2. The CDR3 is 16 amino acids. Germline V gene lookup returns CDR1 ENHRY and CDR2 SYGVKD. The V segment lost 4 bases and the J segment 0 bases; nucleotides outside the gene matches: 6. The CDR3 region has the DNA TGTGCCATCAGTGCCGGGGGGGGTCCTAGCACAGATACGCAGTATTTT. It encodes CAISAGGGPSTDTQYF.

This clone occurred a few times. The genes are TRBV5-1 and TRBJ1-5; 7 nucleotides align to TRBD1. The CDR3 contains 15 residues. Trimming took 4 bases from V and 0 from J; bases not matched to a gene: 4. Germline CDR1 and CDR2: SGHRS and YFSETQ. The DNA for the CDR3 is TGCGCCAGCAGCCGCACAGGGGCTAGCAATCAGCCCCAGCATTTT. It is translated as CASSRTGASNQPQHF.

DNA of the CDR3: TGTGCCAGCAGCCAAGATAGACTTAGCACAGATACGCAGTATTTT. Its protein is CASSQDRLSTDTQYF. J is TRBJ2-3 and V is TRBV14; no clear D gene. The CDR3 extends over 15 amino acids. The V end lost 0 bases, the J end lost 0 bases, and 7 bases lay between the germline ends. In germline, CDR1 is SGHDN, CDR2 FVKESK.

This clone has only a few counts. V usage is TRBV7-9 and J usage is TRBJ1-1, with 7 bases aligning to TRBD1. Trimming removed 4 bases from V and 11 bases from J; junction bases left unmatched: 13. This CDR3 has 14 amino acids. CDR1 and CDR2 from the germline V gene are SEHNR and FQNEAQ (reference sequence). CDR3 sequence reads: CASSSAIQGGPAFF. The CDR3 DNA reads TGTGCCAGCAGCTCGGCGATTCAAGGGGGCCCTGCTTTCTTT.

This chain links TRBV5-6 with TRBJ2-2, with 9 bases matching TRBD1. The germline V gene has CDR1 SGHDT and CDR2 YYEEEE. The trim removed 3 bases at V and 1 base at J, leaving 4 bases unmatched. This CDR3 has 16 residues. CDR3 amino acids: CASSSGQGRNTGELFF. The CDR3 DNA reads TGTGCCAGCAGCTCTGGACAGGGGAGGAACACCGGGGAGCTGTTTTTT.

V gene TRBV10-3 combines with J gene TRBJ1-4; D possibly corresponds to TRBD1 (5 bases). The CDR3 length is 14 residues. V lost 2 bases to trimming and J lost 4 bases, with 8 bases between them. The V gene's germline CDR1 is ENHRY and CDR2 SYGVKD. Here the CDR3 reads CAISEGRGNEKLFF. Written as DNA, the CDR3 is TGTGCCATCAGTGAGGGGAGGGGTAATGAAAAACTGTTTTTT.

The CDR3 is CASSLGTSGYEQYF. In nucleotides, the CDR3 is TGTGCCAGCAGCTTAGGGACTAGCGGGTACGAGCAGTACTTC. This chain links TRBV11-2 with TRBJ2-5, with 11 bases identical to TRBD2. Near its end, the DNA agrees better with TRBJ2-7, so the J call may be wrong. The CDR3 runs to 14 residues. CDR1 and CDR2 from the germline V gene are SGHAT and FQNNGV.

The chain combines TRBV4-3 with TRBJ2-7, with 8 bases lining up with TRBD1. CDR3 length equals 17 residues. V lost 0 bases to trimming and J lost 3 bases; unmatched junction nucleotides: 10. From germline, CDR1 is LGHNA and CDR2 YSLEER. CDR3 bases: TGCGCCAGCAGCCAAGAGAACACCGGGACAGGATACTACGAGCAGTACTTC. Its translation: CASSQENTGTGYYEQYF.

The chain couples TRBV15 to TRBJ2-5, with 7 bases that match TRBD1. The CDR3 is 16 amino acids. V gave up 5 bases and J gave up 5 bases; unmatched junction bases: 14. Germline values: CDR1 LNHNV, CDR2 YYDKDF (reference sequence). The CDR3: CATSLDMGDSGETQYF. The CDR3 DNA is TGTGCCACCAGCTTAGATATGGGGGACAGTGGGGAGACCCAGTACTTC.

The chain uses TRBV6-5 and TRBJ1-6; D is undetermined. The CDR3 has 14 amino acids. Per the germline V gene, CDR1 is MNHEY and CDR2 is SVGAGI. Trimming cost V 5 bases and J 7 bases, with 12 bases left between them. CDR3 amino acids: CASSIRDWNSPLHF. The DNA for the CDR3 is TGTGCCAGCAGTATACGGGATTGGAATTCACCCCTCCACTTT.

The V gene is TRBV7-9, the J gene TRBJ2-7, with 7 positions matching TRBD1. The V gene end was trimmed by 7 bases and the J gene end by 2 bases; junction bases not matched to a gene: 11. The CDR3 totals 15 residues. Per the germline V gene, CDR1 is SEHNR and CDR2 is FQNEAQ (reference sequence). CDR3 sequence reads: CASTKDRARAYEQYF. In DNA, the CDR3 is TGTGCCAGCACCAAAGACAGGGCGAGGGCCTACGAGCAGTACTTC.

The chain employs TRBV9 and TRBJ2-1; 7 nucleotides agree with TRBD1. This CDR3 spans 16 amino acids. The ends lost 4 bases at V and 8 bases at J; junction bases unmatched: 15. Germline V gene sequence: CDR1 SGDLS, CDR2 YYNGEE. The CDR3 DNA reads TGTGCCAGCAGCCGCAGTGGGACAGTTCTAGGGGATGAGCAGTTCTTC. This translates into CASSRSGTVLGDEQFF.

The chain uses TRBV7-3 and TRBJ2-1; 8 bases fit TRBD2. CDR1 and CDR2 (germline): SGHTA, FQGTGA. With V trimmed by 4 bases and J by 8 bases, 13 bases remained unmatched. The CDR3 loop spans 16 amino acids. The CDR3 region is CASSSLRREGQDEQFF. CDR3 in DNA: TGTGCCAGCAGCTCCCTTCGACGGGAGGGCCAGGATGAGCAGTTCTTC. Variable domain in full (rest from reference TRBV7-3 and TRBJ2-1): GAGVSQTPSNKVTEKGKYVELRCDPISGHTALYWYRQSLGQGPEFLIYFQGTGAADDSGLPNDRFFAVRPEGSVSTLKIQRTERGDSAVYLCASSSLRREGQDEQFFGPGTRLTVL.

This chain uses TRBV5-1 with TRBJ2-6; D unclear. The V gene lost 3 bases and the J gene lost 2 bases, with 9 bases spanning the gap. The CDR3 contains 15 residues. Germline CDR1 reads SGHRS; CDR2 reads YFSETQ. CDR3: CASSSFRAGANVLTF. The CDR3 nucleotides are TGCGCCAGCAGCTCCTTCCGGGCTGGGGCCAACGTCCTGACTTTC.

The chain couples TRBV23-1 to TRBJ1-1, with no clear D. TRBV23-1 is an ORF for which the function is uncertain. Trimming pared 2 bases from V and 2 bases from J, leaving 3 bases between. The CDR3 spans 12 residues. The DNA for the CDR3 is TGCGCCAGCAGTCAACCAAACACTGAAGCTTTCTTT. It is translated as CASSQPNTEAFF.

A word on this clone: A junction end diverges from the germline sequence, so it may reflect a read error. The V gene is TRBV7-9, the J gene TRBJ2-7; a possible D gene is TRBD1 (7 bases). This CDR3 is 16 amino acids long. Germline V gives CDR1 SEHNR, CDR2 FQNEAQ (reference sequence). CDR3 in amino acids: CSSSRSPVQGEDEQYF. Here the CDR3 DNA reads TGTTCCAGCAGTCGAAGTCCGGTTCAGGGGGAGGACGAGCAGTACTTC.

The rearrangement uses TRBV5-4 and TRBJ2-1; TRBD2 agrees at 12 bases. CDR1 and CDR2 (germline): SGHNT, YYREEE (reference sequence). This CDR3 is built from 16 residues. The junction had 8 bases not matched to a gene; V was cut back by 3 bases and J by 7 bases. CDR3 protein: CASSSLAGGPGNEQFF. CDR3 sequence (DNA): TGTGCCAGCAGCTCTCTAGCGGGGGGGCCGGGTAATGAGCAGTTCTTC.

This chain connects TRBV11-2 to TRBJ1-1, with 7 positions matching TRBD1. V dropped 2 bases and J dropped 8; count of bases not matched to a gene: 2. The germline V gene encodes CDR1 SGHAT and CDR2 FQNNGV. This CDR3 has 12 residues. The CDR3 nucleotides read TGTGCCAGCAGCTTAAGGGGGCTAGAAGCTTTCTTT. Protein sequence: CASSLRGLEAFF.

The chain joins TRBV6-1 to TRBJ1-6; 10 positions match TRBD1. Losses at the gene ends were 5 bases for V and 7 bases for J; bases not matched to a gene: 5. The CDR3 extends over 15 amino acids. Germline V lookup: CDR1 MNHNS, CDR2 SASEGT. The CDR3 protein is CASSLTGQGNSPLHF. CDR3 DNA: TGTGCCAGCAGTTTAACGGGACAGGGGAATTCACCCCTCCACTTT.

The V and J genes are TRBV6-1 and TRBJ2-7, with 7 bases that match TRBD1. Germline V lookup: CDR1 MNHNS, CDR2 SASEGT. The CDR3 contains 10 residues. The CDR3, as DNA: TGTGCCAGCAGGGCAGACAGGGATGAAGTC. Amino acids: CASRADRDEV.

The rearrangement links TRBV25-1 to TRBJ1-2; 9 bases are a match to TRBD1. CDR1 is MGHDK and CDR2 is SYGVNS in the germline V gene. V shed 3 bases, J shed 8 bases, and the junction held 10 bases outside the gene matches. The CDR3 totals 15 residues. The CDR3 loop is CASSDQGTGRRGYTF. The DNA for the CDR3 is TGTGCCAGCAGTGACCAGGGGACAGGGAGGCGAGGCTACACCTTC.

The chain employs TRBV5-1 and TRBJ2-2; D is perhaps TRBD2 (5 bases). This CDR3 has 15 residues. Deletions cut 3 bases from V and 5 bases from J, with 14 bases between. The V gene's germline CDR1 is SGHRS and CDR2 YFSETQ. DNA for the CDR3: TGCGCCAGCAGCTCCCAAGATACTAGTACCGGGGAGCTGTTTTTT. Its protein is CASSSQDTSTGELFF.